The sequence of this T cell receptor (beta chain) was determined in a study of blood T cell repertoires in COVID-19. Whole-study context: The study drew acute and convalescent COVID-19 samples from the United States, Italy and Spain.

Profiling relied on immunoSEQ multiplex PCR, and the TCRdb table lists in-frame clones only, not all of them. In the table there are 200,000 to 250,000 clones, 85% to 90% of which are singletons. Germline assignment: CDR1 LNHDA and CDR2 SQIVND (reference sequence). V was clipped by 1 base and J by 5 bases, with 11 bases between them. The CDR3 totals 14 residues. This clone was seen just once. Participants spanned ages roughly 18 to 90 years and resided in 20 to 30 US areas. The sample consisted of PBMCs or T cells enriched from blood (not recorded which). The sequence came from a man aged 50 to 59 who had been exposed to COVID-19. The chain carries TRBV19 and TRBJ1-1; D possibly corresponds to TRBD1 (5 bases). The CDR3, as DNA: TGTGCCAGTAGTATAGGGGGCAGGGTAACTGAAGCTTTCTTT. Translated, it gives CASSIGGRVTEAFF.